These T cell receptor beta chains were read from a single sample in a study of cytomegalovirus exposure and HLA in healthy donors. Profiled with immunoSEQ multiplex PCR; TCRdb holds only in-frame clones, not every one. The sample has about 160,000 clones, roughly 85% seen once. Sequencing was done on a sample of PBMCs. Receptor source: a woman aged 45-60 years in good health and CMV-seropositive. The CDR3 runs from the conserved cysteine through the conserved F or W. D genes are given only for firm matches. Not all rows give a size; the values are once, few, many and, for expanded clones, a class.

V	D	size	J	CDR3	DNA
TRBV19	TRBD2	-	TRBJ2-2	CASSNPIRLAGGGELFF	TGTGCCAGTAGTAACCCCATCAGACTAGCGGGCGGCGGGGAGCTGTTTTTT
TRBV7-2	-	-	TRBJ2-3	CASTLEGTSTDTQYF	TGTGCCAGCACCCTTGAGGGAACTAGCACAGATACGCAGTATTTT
TRBV29-1	TRBD2	-	TRBJ2-3	CSVVPGLAGERDTQYF	TGCAGCGTTGTGCCGGGACTAGCGGGAGAGCGAGATACGCAGTATTTT
TRBV4-3	-	-	TRBJ1-3	CASSQDVGQGNTIYF	TGCGCCAGCAGCCAAGATGTAGGACAAGGAAACACCATATATTTT
TRBV6-1	-	-	TRBJ1-1	CASSASTRNTEAFF	TGTGCCAGCAGTGCCTCCACACGGAACACTGAAGCTTTCTTT
TRBV29-1	-	-	TRBJ1-1	CSVGRVTEAFF	TGCAGCGTTGGCCGCGTGACTGAAGCTTTCTTT
TRBV19	-	-	TRBJ1-5	CASTPAGIYSNQPQHF	TGTGCCAGTACCCCAGCGGGGATTTATAGCAATCAGCCCCAGCATTTT
TRBV28	-	-	TRBJ2-3	CASSLKGGITDTQYF	TGTGCCAGCAGTTTAAAGGGGGGGATCACAGATACGCAGTATTTT
TRBV6-5	-	-	TRBJ1-1	CASRSPGRDTEAFF	TGTGCCAGCAGATCTCCGGGGAGGGACACTGAAGCTTTCTTT
TRBV25-1	-	-	TRBJ2-7	CASTQGYEQYF	TGTGCCAGCACTCAGGGCTACGAGCAGTACTTC
TRBV21-1	-	-	TRBJ1-5	CASIKGGTLGQPQHF	TGTGCCAGCATCAAGGGGGGGACTTTAGGGCAGCCCCAGCATTTT
TRBV29-1	-	-	TRBJ2-7	CSVGAGRYYEQYF	TGCAGCGTTGGGGCAGGGCGTTACTACGAGCAGTACTTC
TRBV2	-	once	TRBJ1-2	CASSGHFYGYTF	TGTGCCAGCAGTGGCCACTTCTATGGCTACACCTTC
TRBV6-5	-	-	TRBJ1-2	CASSSREHYGYTF	TGTGCCAGCAGTTCCCGAGAGCACTATGGCTACACCTTC
TRBV5-1	-	-	TRBJ2-1	CASSFAGVYDEQFF	TGCGCCAGCAGCTTTGCAGGGGTCTATGATGAGCAGTTCTTC
TRBV5-1	TRBD1	few	TRBJ1-1	CASGQGAKDTEAFF	TGCGCCAGCGGACAGGGCGCGAAGGACACTGAAGCTTTCTTT
TRBV6-6	TRBD2	-	TRBJ2-1	CASSYVSGSSYNEQFF	TGTGCCAGCAGTTACGTGAGCGGGAGCTCCTACAATGAGCAGTTCTTC
TRBV2	-	-	TRBJ1-6	CASRRTDYSPLHF	TGTGCCAGCAGAAGGACAGATTATTCACCCCTCCACTTT
TRBV5-6	-	-	TRBJ1-1	CASSWKGGTLNTEAFF	TGTGCCAGCAGCTGGAAAGGGGGAACTCTGAACACTGAAGCTTTCTTT